This T cell receptor (beta chain) was sequenced for a study of T cell responses to AZD1222 COVID-19 vaccine. Study outcomes and limitations: Most donors were white British, females outnumbered males, and clonal diversity was possibly underestimated. Of spike-specific TCRs, nearly half reportedly target regions left unmutated in variants.

Using immunoSEQ multiplex PCR, the repertoire was profiled, and TCRdb retains in-frame clones only, with some absent. This table holds fewer than 120,000 clones, about 87% found once. Second doses were pooled across both intervals (about 4 or about 12 weeks). V gave up 6 bases and J gave up 4 bases; unmatched junction bases: 9. CDR3 size: 15 residues. Germline-derived CDR1 and CDR2 are MNHEY and SVGEGT. This clone came up a few times. The antigen is undetermined. This chain uses TRBV6-2 or TRBV6-3 with TRBJ1-5; 7 bases fit TRBD1. This specimen consisted of peripheral blood, obtained 28 days after the second AZD1222 dose. This receptor was taken from an adult who received the AZD1222 COVID-19 vaccine. The chain's CDR3 is CASSRGQENNQPQHF. The CDR3 region has the DNA TGTGCCAGCAGCCGCGGACAGGAGAATAATCAGCCCCAGCATTTT.